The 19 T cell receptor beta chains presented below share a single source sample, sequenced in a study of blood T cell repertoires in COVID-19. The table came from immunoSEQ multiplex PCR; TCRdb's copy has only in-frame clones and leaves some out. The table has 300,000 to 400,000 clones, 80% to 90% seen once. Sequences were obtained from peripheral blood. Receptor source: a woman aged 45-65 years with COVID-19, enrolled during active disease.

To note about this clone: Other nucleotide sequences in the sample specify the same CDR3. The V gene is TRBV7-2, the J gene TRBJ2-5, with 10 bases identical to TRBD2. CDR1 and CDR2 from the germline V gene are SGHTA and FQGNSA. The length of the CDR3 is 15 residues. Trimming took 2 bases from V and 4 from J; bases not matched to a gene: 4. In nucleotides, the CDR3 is TGTGCCAGCAGCTTACTAGCGGGAGTTCCAGAGACCCAGTACTTC. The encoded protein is CASSLLAGVPETQYF.

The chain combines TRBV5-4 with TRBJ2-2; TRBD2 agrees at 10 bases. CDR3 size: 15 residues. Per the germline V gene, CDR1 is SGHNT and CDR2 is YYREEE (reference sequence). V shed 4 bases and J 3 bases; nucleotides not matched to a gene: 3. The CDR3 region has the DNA TGTGCCAGCAGCCTTGGACTAGCGGACACCGGGGAGCTGTTTTTT. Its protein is CASSLGLADTGELFF.

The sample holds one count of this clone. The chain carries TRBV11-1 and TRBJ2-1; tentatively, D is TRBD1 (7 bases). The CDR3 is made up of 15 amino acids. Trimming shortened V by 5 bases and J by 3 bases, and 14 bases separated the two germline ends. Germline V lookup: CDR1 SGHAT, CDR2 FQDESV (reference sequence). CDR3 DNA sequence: TGTGCCAGCAGCAAAAGGAGGGACAGCTACAATGAGCAGTTCTTC. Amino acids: CASSKRRDSYNEQFF. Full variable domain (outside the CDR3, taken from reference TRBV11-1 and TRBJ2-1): EAEVAQSPRYKITEKSQAVAFWCDPISGHATLYWYRQILGQGPELLVQFQDESVVDDSQLPKDRFSAERLKGVDSTLKIQPAELGDSAMYLCASSKRRDSYNEQFFGPGTRLTVL.

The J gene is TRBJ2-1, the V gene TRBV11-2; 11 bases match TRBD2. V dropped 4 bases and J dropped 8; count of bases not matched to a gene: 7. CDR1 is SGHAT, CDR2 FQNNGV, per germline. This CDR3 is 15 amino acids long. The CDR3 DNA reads TGTGCCAGCAGCTATAGCGGGAGGGCCGTCGATGAGCAGTTCTTC. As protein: CASSYSGRAVDEQFF. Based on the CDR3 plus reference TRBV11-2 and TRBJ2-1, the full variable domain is EAGVAQSPRYKIIEKRQSVAFWCNPISGHATLYWYQQILGQGPKLLIQFQNNGVVDDSQLPKDRFSAERLKGVDSTLKIQPAKLEDSAVYLCASSYSGRAVDEQFFGPGTRLTVL.

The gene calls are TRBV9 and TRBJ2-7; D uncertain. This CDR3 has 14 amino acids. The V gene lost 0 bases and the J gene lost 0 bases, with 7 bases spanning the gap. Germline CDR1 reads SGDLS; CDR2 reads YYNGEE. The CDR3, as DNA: TGTGCCAGCAGCGTAGAGCCGAGCTCCTACGAGCAGTACTTC. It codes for CASSVEPSSYEQYF.

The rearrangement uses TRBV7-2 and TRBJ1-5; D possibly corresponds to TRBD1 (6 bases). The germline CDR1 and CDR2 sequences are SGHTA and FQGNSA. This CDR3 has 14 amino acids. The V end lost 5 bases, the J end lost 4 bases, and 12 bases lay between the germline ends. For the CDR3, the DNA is TGTGCCAGCAGCCTCACCCAGGGGAATCAGCCCCAGCATTTT. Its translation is CASSLTQGNQPQHF.

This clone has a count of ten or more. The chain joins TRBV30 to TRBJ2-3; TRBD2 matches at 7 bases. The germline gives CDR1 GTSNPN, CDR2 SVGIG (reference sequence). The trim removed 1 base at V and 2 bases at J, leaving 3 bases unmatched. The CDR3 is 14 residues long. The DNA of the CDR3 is TGTGCCTGGAGTGCTAGCGGTAACACAGATACGCAGTATTTT. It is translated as CAWSASGNTDTQYF.

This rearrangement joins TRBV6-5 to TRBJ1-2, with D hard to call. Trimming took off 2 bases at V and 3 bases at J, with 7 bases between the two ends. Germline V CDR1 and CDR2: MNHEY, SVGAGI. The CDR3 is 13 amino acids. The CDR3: CASSYLADYGYTF. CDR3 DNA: TGTGCCAGCAGTTACCTGGCCGACTATGGCTACACCTTC.

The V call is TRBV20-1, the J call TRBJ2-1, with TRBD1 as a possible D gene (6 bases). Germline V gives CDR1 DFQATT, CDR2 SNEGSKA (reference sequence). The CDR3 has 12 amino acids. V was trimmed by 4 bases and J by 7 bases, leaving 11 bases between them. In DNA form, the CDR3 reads TGCAGTGCTATTGACAGGTTTAATGAGCAGTTCTTC. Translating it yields CSAIDRFNEQFF.

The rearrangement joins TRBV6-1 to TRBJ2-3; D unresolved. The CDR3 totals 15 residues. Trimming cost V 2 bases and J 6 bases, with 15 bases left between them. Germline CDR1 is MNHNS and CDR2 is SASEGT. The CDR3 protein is CASSEYDNLRDTQYF. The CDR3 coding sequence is TGTGCCAGCAGTGAATATGACAACCTAAGGGATACGCAGTATTTT.

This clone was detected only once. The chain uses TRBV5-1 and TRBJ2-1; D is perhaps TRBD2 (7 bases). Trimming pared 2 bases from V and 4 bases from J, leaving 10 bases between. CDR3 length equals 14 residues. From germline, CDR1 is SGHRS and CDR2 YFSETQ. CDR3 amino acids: CASSFAGAYNEQFF. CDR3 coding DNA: TGCGCCAGCAGCTTCGCGGGGGCTTACAATGAGCAGTTCTTC.

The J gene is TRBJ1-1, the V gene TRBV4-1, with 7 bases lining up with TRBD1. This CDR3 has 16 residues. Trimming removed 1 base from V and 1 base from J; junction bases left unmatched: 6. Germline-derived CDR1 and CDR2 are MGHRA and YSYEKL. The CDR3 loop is CASSQGQGRRNTEAFF. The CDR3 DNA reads TGCGCCAGCAGCCAAGGACAGGGCAGGCGGAACACTGAAGCTTTCTTT.

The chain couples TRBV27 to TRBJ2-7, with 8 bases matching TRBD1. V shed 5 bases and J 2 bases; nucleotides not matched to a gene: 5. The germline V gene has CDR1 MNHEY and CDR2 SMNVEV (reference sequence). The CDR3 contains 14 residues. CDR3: CASSRGQGPYEQYF. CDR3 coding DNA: TGTGCCAGCAGTCGCGGACAGGGCCCCTACGAGCAGTACTTC.

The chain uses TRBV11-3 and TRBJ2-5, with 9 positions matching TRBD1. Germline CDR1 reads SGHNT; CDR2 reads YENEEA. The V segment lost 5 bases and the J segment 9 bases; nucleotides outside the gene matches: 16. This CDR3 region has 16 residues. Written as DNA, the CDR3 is TGTGCCAGCAGCAGAACAGGGGGCGGGAGTCGAGGGGCCCAGTACTTC. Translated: CASSRTGGGSRGAQYF.

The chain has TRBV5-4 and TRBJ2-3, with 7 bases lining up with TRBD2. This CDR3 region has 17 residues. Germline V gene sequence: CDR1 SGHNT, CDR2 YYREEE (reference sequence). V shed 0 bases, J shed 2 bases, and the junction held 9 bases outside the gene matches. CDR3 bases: TGTGCCAGCAGCTTGGACGCCAGCGGGACCCCCACAGATACGCAGTATTTT. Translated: CASSLDASGTPTDTQYF.

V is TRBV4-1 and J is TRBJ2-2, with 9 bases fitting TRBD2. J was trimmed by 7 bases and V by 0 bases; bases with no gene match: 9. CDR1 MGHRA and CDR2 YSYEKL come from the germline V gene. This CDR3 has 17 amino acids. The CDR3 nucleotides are TGCGCCAGCAGCCAAGATCTTGGTAGCGGGAGATTCGGGGAGCTGTTTTTT. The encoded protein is CASSQDLGSGRFGELFF.

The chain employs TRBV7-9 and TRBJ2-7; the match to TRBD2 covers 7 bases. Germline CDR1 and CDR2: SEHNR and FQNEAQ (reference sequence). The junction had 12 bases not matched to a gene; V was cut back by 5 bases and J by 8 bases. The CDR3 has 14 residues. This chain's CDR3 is CASSATSAHPQQYF. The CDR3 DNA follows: TGTGCCAGCAGCGCAACTAGCGCCCATCCTCAGCAGTACTTC. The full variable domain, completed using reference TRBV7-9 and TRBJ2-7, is DTGVSQNPRHKITKRGQNVTFRCDPISEHNRLYWYRQTLGQGPEFLTYFQNEAQLEKSRLLSDRFSAERPKGSFSTLEIQRTEQGDSAMYLCASSATSAHPQQYFGPGTRLTVT.

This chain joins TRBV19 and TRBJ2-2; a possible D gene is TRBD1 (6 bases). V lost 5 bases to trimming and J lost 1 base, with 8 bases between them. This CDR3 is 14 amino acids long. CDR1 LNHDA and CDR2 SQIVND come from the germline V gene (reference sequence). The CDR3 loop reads CASSPDRNTGELFF. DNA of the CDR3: TGTGCCAGTAGTCCGGACAGGAACACCGGGGAGCTGTTTTTT.

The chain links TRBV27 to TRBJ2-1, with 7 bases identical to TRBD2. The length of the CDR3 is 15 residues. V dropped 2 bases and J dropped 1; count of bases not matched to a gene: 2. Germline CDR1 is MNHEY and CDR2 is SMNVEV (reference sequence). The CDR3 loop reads CASSLQGGSYNEQFF. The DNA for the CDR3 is TGTGCCAGCAGTTTACAGGGAGGGTCCTACAATGAGCAGTTCTTC.